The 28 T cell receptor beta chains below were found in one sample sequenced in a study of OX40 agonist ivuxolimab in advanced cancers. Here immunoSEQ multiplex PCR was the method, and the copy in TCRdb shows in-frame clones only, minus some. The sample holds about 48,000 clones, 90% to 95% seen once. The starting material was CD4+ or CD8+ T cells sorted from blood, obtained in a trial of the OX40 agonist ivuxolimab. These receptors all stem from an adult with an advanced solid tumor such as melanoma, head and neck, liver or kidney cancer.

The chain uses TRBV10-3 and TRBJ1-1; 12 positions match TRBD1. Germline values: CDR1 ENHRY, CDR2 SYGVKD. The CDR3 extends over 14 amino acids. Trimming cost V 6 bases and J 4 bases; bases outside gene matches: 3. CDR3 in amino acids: CAIRPGQGATEAFF. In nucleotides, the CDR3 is TGTGCCATCAGACCGGGACAGGGGGCCACTGAAGCTTTCTTT.

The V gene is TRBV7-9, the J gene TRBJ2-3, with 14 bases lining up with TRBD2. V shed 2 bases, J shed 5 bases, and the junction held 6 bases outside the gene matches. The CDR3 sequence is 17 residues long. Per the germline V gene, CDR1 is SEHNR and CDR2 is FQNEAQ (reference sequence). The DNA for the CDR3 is TGTGCCAGCAGCTTAAGGACTAGCGGGAGGAGACGAGATACGCAGTATTTT. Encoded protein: CASSLRTSGRRRDTQYF.

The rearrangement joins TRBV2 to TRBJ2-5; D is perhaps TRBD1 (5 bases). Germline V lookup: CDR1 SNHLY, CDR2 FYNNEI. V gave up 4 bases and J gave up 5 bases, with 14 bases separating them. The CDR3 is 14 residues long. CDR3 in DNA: TGTGCCAGCAGTGCCCCGCAGGGCTTCGAGACCCAGTACTTC. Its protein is CASSAPQGFETQYF.

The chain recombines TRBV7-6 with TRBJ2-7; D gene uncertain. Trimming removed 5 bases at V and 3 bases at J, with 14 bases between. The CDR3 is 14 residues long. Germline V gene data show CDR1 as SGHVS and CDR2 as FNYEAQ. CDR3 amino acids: CASSRELGFYEQYF. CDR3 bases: TGTGCCAGCAGCCGCGAGCTAGGTTTCTACGAGCAGTACTTC.

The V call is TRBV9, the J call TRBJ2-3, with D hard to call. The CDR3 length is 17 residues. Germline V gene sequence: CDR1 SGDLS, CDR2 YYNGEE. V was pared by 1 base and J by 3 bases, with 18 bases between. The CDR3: CASSVLDGRMRTDTQYF. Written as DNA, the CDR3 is TGTGCCAGCAGCGTACTGGACGGGCGTATGAGGACAGATACGCAGTATTTT.

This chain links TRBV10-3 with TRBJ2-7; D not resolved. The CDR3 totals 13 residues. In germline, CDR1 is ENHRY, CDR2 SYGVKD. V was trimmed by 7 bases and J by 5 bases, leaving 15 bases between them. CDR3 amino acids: CAINAGFTDEQYF. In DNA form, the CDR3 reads TGTGCCATCAACGCTGGGTTTACGGACGAGCAGTACTTC.

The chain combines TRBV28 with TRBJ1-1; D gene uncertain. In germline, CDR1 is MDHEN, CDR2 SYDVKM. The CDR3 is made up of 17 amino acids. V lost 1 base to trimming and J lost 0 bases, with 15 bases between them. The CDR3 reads CASSLSVELLVNTEAFF. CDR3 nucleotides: TGTGCCAGCAGTTTATCGGTGGAGCTCCTGGTGAACACTGAAGCTTTCTTT.

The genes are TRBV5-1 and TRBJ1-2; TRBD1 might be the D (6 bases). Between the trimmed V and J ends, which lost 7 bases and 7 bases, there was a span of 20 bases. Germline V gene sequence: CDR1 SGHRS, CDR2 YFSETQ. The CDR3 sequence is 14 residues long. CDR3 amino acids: CASSYPGASFGYTF. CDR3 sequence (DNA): TGCGCCAGCTCCTACCCGGGGGCGAGCTTTGGCTACACCTTC.

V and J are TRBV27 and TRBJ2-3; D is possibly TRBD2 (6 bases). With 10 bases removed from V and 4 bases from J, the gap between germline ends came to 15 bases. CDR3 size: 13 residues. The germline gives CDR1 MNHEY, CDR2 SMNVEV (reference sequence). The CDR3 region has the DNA TGTGCCACCGGAGGGCACTGGCCAGATACGCAGTATTTT. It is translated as CATGGHWPDTQYF.

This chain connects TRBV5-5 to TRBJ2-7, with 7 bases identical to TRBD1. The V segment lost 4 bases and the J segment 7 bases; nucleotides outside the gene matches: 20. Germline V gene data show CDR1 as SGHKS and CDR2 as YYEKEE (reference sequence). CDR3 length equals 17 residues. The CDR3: CASSHSGTASLMMEQYV. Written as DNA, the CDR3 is TGTGCCAGCAGCCACTCCGGGACAGCCTCCCTCATGATGGAGCAGTACGTC.

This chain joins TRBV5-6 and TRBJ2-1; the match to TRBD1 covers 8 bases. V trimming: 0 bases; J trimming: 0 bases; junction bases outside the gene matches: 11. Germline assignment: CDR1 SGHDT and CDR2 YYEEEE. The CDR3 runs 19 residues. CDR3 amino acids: CASSLEGTGPYSSYNEQFF. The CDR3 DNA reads TGTGCCAGCAGCTTGGAAGGGACAGGCCCTTATAGCTCCTACAATGAGCAGTTCTTC.

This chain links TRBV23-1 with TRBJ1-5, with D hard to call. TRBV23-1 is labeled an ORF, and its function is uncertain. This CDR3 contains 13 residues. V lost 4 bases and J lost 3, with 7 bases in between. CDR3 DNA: TGCGCCAGCAGTCTCCGGGACAATCAGCCCCAGCATTTT. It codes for CASSLRDNQPQHF.

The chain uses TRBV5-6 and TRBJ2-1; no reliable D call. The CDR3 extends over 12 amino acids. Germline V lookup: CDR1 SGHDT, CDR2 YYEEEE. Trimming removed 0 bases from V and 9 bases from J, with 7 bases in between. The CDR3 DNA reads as TGTGCCAGCAGCTTGGTGTTCGTTGAGCAGTTCTTC. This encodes CASSLVFVEQFF.

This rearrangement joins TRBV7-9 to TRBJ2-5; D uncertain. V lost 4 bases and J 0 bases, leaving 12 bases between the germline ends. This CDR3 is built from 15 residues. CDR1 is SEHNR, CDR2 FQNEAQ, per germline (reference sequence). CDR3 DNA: TGTGCCAGCAGCTCCGGGCCCAAGTACCAAGAGACCCAGTACTTC. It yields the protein CASSSGPKYQETQYF. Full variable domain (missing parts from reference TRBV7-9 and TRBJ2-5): DTGVSQNPRHKITKRGQNVTFRCDPISEHNRLYWYRQTLGQGPEFLTYFQNEAQLEKSRLLSDRFSAERPKGSFSTLEIQRTEQGDSAMYLCASSSGPKYQETQYFGPGTRLLVL.

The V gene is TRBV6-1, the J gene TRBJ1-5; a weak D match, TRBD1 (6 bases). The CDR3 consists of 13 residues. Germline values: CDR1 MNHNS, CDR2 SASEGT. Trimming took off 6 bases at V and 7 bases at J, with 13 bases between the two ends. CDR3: CASRTQGEQPQHF. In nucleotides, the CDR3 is TGTGCCAGCAGGACACAGGGAGAACAGCCCCAGCATTTT.

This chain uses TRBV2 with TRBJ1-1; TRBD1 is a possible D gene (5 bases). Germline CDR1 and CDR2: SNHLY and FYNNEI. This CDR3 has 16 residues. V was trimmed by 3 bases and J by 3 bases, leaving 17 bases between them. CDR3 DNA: TGTGCCAGCAGTGACCCTGGCGGAGGGGCAGACACTGAAGCTTTCTTT. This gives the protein CASSDPGGGADTEAFF.

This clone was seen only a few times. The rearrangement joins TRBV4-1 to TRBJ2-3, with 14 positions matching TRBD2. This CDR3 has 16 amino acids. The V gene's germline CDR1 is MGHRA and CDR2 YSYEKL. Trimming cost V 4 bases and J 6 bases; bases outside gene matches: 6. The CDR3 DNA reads TGCGCCAGCAGCCGCGGGACTAGCGGGAGATGGGATACGCAGTATTTT. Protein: CASSRGTSGRWDTQYF.

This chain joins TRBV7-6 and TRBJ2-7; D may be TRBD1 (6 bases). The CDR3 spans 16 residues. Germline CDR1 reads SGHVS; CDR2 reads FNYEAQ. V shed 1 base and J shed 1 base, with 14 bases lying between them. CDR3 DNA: TGTGCCAGCAGCTTAGGGTGGGACACGACTTCCTACGAGCAGTACTTC. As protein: CASSLGWDTTSYEQYF. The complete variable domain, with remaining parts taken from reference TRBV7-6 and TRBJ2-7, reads GAGVSQSPRYKVTKRGQDVALRCDPISGHVSLYWYRQALGQGPEFLTYFNYEAQQDKSGLPNDRFSAERPEGSISTLTIQRTEQRDSAMYRCASSLGWDTTSYEQYFGPGTRLTVT.

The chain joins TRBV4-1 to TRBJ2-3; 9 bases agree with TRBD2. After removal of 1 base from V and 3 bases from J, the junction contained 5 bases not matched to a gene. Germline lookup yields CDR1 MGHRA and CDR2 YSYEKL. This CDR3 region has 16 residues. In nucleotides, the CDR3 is TGCGCCAGCAGCCAAGGTGCGGGGGGGCCAACAGATACGCAGTATTTT. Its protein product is CASSQGAGGPTDTQYF.

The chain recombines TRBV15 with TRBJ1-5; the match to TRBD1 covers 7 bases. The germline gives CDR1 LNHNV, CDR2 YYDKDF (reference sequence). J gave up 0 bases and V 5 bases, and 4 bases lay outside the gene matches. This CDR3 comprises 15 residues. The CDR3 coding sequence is TGTGCCACCAGCGCAAGGACAGGTAGCAATCAGCCCCAGCATTTT. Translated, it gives CATSARTGSNQPQHF. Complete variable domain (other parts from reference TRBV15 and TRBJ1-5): DAMVIQNPRYQVTQFGKPVTLSCSQTLNHNVMYWYQQKSSQAPKLLFHYYDKDFNNEADTPDNFQSRRPNTSFCFLDIRSPGLGDTAMYLCATSARTGSNQPQHFGDGTRLSIL.

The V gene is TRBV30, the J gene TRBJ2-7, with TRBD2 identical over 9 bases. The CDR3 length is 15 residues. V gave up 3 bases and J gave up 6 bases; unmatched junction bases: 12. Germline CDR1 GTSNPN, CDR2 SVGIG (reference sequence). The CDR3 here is CAWSPAIGTSLEQYF. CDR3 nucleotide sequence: TGTGCCTGGAGCCCAGCCATTGGGACTAGCCTCGAGCAGTACTTC.

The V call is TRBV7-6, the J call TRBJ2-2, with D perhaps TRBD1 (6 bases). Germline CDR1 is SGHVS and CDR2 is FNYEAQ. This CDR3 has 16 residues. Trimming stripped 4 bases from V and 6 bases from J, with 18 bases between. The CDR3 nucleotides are TGTGCCAGCAGCTCGGGTGTGGGGGCCTCCTCCGGGGAGCTGTTTTTT. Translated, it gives CASSSGVGASSGELFF. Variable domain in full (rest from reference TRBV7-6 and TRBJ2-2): GAGVSQSPRYKVTKRGQDVALRCDPISGHVSLYWYRQALGQGPEFLTYFNYEAQQDKSGLPNDRFSAERPEGSISTLTIQRTEQRDSAMYRCASSSGVGASSGELFFGEGSRLTVL.

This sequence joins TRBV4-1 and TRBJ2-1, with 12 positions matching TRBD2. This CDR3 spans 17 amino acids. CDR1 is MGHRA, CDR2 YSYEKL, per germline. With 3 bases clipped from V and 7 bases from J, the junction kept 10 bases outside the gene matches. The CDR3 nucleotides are TGCGCCAGCAGCCACCCTAGCGGGGGGGCGATTTGGAATGAGCAGTTCTTC. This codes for CASSHPSGGAIWNEQFF.

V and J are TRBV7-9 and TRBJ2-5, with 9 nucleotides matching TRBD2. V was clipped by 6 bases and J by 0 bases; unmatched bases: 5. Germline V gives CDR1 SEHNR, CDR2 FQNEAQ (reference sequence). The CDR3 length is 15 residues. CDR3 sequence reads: CASRTGLADQETQYF. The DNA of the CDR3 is TGTGCCAGCAGGACGGGACTAGCAGACCAAGAGACCCAGTACTTC.

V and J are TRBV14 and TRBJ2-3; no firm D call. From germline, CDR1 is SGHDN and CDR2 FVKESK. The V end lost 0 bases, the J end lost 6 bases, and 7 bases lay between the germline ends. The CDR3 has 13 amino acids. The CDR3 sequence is CASSQDMWDTQYF. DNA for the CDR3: TGTGCCAGCAGCCAAGATATGTGGGATACGCAGTATTTT.

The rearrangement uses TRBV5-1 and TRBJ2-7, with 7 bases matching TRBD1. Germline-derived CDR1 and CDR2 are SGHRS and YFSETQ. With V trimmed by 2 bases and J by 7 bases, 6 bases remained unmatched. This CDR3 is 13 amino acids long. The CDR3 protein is CASSLTGVGEQYV. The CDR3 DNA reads TGCGCCAGCAGCTTAACAGGGGTGGGGGAGCAGTACGTC.

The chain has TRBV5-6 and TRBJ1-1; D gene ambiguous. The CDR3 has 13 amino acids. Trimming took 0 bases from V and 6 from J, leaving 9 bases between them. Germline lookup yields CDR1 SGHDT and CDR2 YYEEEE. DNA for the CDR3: TGTGCCAGCAGCTTGGTTAGCGCCCCTGAAGCTTTCTTT. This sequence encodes CASSLVSAPEAFF.

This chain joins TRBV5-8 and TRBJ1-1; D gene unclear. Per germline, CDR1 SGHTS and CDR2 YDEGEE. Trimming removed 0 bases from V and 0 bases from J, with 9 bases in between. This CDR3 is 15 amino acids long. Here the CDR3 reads CASSLGVFLNTEAFF. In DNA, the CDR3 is TGTGCCAGCAGCTTGGGAGTTTTCTTGAACACTGAAGCTTTCTTT.